This TCR beta chain was recovered during a study of neoadjuvant anti-PD-1 for oral cavity cancer. The wider study: Patients without progression got a fourth dose around day 43.

From germline, CDR1 is KGHSH and CDR2 LQKENI. CDR3 length equals 16 residues. Trimming stripped 5 bases from V and 1 base from J, with 15 bases between. Study-level points and caveats: With three patients per group, TCR findings need larger cohorts. Post-nivolumab, blood T cell clonality was significantly elevated in non-responders.

Notes on this clone: The antigen is unknown.

Measured with immunoSEQ multiplex PCR; TCRdb has only the in-frame clones, and not every one. Of 15,000 to 20,000 clones listed, 65% to 85% are singletons. The chain uses TRBV18 and TRBJ1-5, with a tentative D call TRBD1 (6 bases). The input for sequencing was PBMCs, taken before nivolumab (anti-PD-1) treatment. The TCR comes from a person between 40 and 85 years old with oral cavity squamous cell carcinoma. CDR3 residues: CASSATSGASNQPQHF. The CDR3, as DNA: TGTGCCAGCTCAGCCACCTCGGGGGCGAGCAATCAGCCCCAGCATTTT.